Below are 23 T cell receptor beta chains sequenced from a single sample in a study of CD8+ T cells in alopecia areata. Extraction and reverse transcription of RNA yielded cDNA as the sequencing template. TCRdb's table, derived via immunoSEQ multiplex PCR, lists solely in-frame clones and lacks some. The repertoire holds about 190,000 clones, with 50% to 60% as singletons. The input for sequencing was CD4+ T cells sorted from blood, taken at week 0. Receptors were obtained from a human donor with alopecia areata.

The rearrangement uses TRBV18 and TRBJ2-7; D is uncertain. Deletions cut 0 bases from V and 0 bases from J, with 6 bases between. The CDR3 is made up of 14 amino acids. The germline gives CDR1 KGHSH, CDR2 LQKENI. The chain's CDR3 is CASSPPTPSYEQYF. As DNA, the CDR3 is TGTGCCAGCTCACCACCGACTCCCTCCTACGAGCAGTACTTC.

V and J are TRBV5-1 and TRBJ2-7; weak D call: TRBD1 (6 bases). The V end lost 0 bases, the J end lost 1 base, and 11 bases lay between the germline ends. CDR1 is SGHRS and CDR2 is YFSETQ in the germline V gene. The CDR3 covers 15 residues. In nucleotides, the CDR3 is TGCGCCAGCAGCTTGGAACCAGGGGCGTCCTACGAGCAGTACTTC. Protein sequence: CASSLEPGASYEQYF.

This clone has only a few counts. The chain carries TRBV27 and TRBJ2-1, with 10 bases lining up with TRBD1. V shed 6 bases and J 9 bases; nucleotides not matched to a gene: 5. Germline loops: CDR1 MNHEY, CDR2 SMNVEV (reference sequence). The CDR3 is 13 residues long. CDR3 DNA sequence: TGTGCCAGCAGCCGGGACAGGGGCACTGAGCAGTTCTTC. The encoded protein is CASSRDRGTEQFF.

The V and J genes are TRBV29-1 and TRBJ1-1, with TRBD1 identical over 8 bases. V shed 7 bases and J 3 bases; nucleotides not matched to a gene: 4. The CDR3 runs 12 residues. Germline-derived CDR1 and CDR2 are SQVTM and ANQGSEA. This CDR3 is CSGGQGDTEAFF. CDR3 nucleotide sequence: TGCAGCGGCGGACAGGGAGACACTGAAGCTTTCTTT.

This clone has a handful of counts. For the CDR3, the DNA is TGCGCCAGCAGCCTACCCCCGGGCTACGAGCAGTTCTTC. It translates to CASSLPPGYEQFF. V is TRBV4-1 and J is TRBJ2-1, with D hard to call. V lost 4 bases and J 10 bases, leaving 14 bases between the germline ends. This CDR3 comprises 13 residues. From germline, CDR1 is MGHRA and CDR2 YSYEKL.

The chain carries TRBV6-5 and TRBJ1-5; 11 bases are shared with TRBD1. This CDR3 has 15 residues. Germline trimming cut 5 bases from V and 7 bases from J; bases unmatched to any gene: 7. CDR1 and CDR2 (germline): MNHEY, SVGAGI. The CDR3 spells CASSAGQGARQPQHF. Written as DNA, the CDR3 is TGTGCCAGCAGTGCTGGACAGGGGGCGAGGCAGCCCCAGCATTTT.

This clone has a handful of counts. The gene calls are TRBV19 and TRBJ2-1; possible D gene TRBD2, 5 bases. CDR3 length: 14 amino acids. The germline V gene encodes CDR1 LNHDA and CDR2 SQIVND (reference sequence). With 1 base removed from V and 9 bases from J, the gap between germline ends came to 13 bases. CDR3 nucleotide sequence: TGTGCCAGTAGTATAGTAACTTACGGGGTTGAGCAGTTCTTC. Its protein product is CASSIVTYGVEQFF.

As for this clone: Germline is not matched at one junction end, which may reflect a read error. The V call is TRBV2, the J call TRBJ1-5; D is ambiguous. Germline CDR1 reads SNHLY; CDR2 reads FYNNEI. The CDR3 totals 14 residues. The CDR3 DNA follows: TGTGCCAGCAGGGAAGTCCACGCTCCCCAGCCCCAGCATTTT. This encodes CASREVHAPQPQHF.

The genes are TRBV5-6 and TRBJ1-2; no clear D. The CDR3 runs to 15 residues. V was clipped by 0 bases and J by 7 bases, with 16 bases between them. Germline V gene sequence: CDR1 SGHDT, CDR2 YYEEEE. The CDR3 coding sequence is TGTGCCAGCAGCTTGGCCCTCTCGACATGGGGTGGCTACACCTTC. This sequence encodes CASSLALSTWGGYTF.

The chain uses TRBV19 and TRBJ2-7; possibly TRBD1 or TRBD2 for D (5 bases each). This CDR3 is built from 15 residues. Germline lookup yields CDR1 LNHDA and CDR2 SQIVND (reference sequence). The V gene lost 1 base and the J gene lost 2 bases, with 12 bases spanning the gap. CDR3 in amino acids: CASSIGGVSTYEQYF. The DNA for the CDR3 is TGTGCCAGTAGTATAGGAGGGGTTTCAACCTACGAGCAGTACTTC.

The chain couples TRBV5-1 to TRBJ2-3; tentatively, D is TRBD1 (6 bases). Germline CDR1 SGHRS, CDR2 YFSETQ. The CDR3 is 14 amino acids. Trimming cost V 1 base and J 5 bases, with 11 bases left between them. The CDR3 sequence is CASSLSGVKDTQYF. In nucleotides, the CDR3 is TGCGCCAGCAGCTTGTCAGGGGTGAAAGATACGCAGTATTTT. Full variable domain (outside the CDR3, taken from reference TRBV5-1 and TRBJ2-3): KAGVTQTPRYLIKTRGQQVTLSCSPISGHRSVSWYQQTPGQGLQFLFEYFSETQRNKGNFPGRFSGRQFSNSRSEMNVSTLELGDSALYLCASSLSGVKDTQYFGPGTRLTVL.

The chain joins TRBV29-1 to TRBJ2-5; D is unresolved. CDR1 and CDR2 (germline): SQVTM, ANQGSEA. Trimming shortened V by 7 bases and J by 6 bases, and 9 bases separated the two germline ends. The CDR3 has 10 amino acids. This chain's CDR3 is CSGTMKTQYF. In nucleotides, the CDR3 is TGCAGCGGGACCATGAAGACCCAGTACTTC. Based on the CDR3 plus reference TRBV29-1 and TRBJ2-5, the full variable domain is SAVISQKPSRDICQRGTSLTIQCQVDSQVTMMFWYRQQPGQSLTLIATANQGSEATYESGFVIDKFPISRPNLTFSTLTVSNMSPEDSSIYLCSGTMKTQYFGPGTRLLVL.

The chain has TRBV5-1 and TRBJ2-1, with D perhaps TRBD1 (6 bases). CDR1 SGHRS and CDR2 YFSETQ come from the germline V gene. The CDR3 spans 13 residues. Trimming removed 2 bases at V and 10 bases at J, with 13 bases between. The CDR3 DNA reads TGCGCCAGCAGCTTCCGCAGGGGTGAGGAGCAGTTCTTC. Its translation is CASSFRRGEEQFF.

The chain is built from TRBV14 and TRBJ2-2; D may be TRBD1 (6 bases). CDR3 length equals 15 residues. Trimming left V 2 bases short and J 7 bases short, with 14 bases between. Germline CDR1 reads SGHDN; CDR2 reads FVKESK. CDR3 nucleotide sequence: TGTGCCAGCAGCCAACTACAGGGTCGGGTCGGGGAGCTGTTTTTT. Translating gives CASSQLQGRVGELFF. Variable domain in full (rest from reference TRBV14 and TRBJ2-2): EAGVTQFPSHSVIEKGQTVTLRCDPISGHDNLYWYRRVMGKEIKFLLHFVKESKQDESGMPNNRFLAERTGGTYSTLKVQPAELEDSGVYFCASSQLQGRVGELFFGEGSRLTVL.

This chain links TRBV30 with TRBJ1-6; 9 bases fit TRBD1. The V gene's germline CDR1 is GTSNPN and CDR2 SVGIG (reference sequence). This CDR3 comprises 14 residues. This chain's CDR3 is CASTPGQGFSPLHF. The CDR3 DNA is TGTGCTTCCACCCCGGGACAGGGTTTTTCACCCCTCCACTTT.

This clone was observed a few times. This rearrangement joins TRBV5-6 to TRBJ1-1; unclear D gene. From germline, CDR1 is SGHDT and CDR2 YYEEEE. Trimming left V 2 bases short and J 0 bases short, with 8 bases between. The CDR3 extends over 14 amino acids. For the CDR3, the DNA is TGTGCCAGCAGCTTTACAGCGATGAACACTGAAGCTTTCTTT. Its translation: CASSFTAMNTEAFF.

V is TRBV11-2 and J is TRBJ2-5, with a possible D match to TRBD2 (7 bases). CDR1 is SGHAT and CDR2 is FQNNGV in the germline V gene. V lost 2 bases, J lost 2 bases, and 21 bases lay in between. The CDR3 consists of 18 residues. Here the CDR3 DNA reads TGTGCCAGCAGCTTACAGGGGTATGGGGCGGGGGAACAAGAGACCCAGTACTTC. Protein product: CASSLQGYGAGEQETQYF.

The V call is TRBV28, the J call TRBJ2-7; the match to TRBD1 covers 9 bases. Germline V gene lookup returns CDR1 MDHEN and CDR2 SYDVKM. J lost 4 bases, V lost 7 bases, and 11 bases had no gene match. The CDR3 has 15 residues. The CDR3 protein is CASNPPGQGVYEQYF. CDR3 nucleotide sequence: TGTGCCAGCAACCCGCCGGGACAGGGAGTGTACGAGCAGTACTTC.

V and J are TRBV5-6 and TRBJ2-5, with 7 nucleotides matching TRBD1. Per germline, CDR1 SGHDT and CDR2 YYEEEE. The CDR3 totals 13 residues. V was clipped by 2 bases and J by 4 bases; unmatched bases: 2. The DNA for the CDR3 is TGTGCCAGCAGCTTACAGGGGAGAGAGACCCAGTACTTC. It is translated as CASSLQGRETQYF.

As to this clone: At the DNA level, this CDR3 is encoded by other sequences in the same sample as well. The chain couples TRBV29-1 to TRBJ2-7; 7 nucleotides agree with TRBD1. Looked up from germline, CDR1 is SQVTM and CDR2 is ANQGSEA. V shed 4 bases and J 2 bases; nucleotides not matched to a gene: 5. CDR3 length: 13 amino acids. CDR3 nucleotides: TGCAGCGTTGCCGGGACAGTCACCTACGAGCAGTACTTC. As protein: CSVAGTVTYEQYF.

The genes are TRBV29-1 and TRBJ1-2; D not certain. Germline assignment: CDR1 SQVTM and CDR2 ANQGSEA. The CDR3 has 12 amino acids. V was clipped by 7 bases and J by 4 bases, with 13 bases between them. The DNA for the CDR3 is TGCAGCGCAGACACAACGCGCTATGGCTACACCTTC. Amino acid sequence: CSADTTRYGYTF.

This clone has a handful of counts. The chain carries TRBV7-2 and TRBJ1-2, with D possibly TRBD1 on 6 matching bases. CDR1 and CDR2 (germline): SGHTA, FQGNSA. Trimming took off 5 bases at V and 1 base at J, with 8 bases between the two ends. This CDR3 has 13 residues. In DNA, the CDR3 is TGTGCCAGCAGCGAGGACAGTAACTATGGCTACACCTTC. Translating it yields CASSEDSNYGYTF.

The rearrangement uses TRBV6-5 and TRBJ1-3; 7 bases are a match to TRBD1. CDR3 length: 15 amino acids. CDR1 is MNHEY and CDR2 is SVGAGI in the germline V gene. Germline trimming cut 7 bases from V and 3 bases from J; bases unmatched to any gene: 9. The CDR3 coding sequence is TGTGCCAGCACCCTTCAACAGGGGTATGGAAACACCATATATTTT. Protein product: CASTLQQGYGNTIYF.